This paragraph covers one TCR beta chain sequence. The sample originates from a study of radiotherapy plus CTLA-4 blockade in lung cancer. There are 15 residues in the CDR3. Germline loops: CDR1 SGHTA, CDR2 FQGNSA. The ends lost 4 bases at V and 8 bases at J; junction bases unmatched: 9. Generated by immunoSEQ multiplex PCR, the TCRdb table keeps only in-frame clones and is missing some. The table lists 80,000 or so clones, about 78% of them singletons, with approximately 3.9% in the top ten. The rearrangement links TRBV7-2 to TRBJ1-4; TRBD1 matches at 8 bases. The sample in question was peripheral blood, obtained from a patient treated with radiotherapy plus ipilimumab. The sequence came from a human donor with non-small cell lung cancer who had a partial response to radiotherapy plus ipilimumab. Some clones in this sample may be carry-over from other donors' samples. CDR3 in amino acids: CASSSTGDIVEKLFF. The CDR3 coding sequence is TGTGCCAGCAGCTCGACAGGGGACATTGTCGAAAAACTGTTTTTT.